The 30 T cell receptor beta chains given below trace back to one sample, sequenced in a study of graft-versus-host responses after intestinal transplantation. Clones were read by immunoSEQ multiplex PCR, and TCRdb kept only the in-frame ones, dropping some. The table has fewer than 100,000 clones, roughly 88% seen once. This specimen consisted of PBMCs, obtained 255 days after intestinal transplant. These receptors all stem from a human patient who received an intestinal transplant, so some T cells may come from the graft donor.

The chain couples TRBV7-8 to TRBJ2-7; 12 positions agree with TRBD2. This CDR3 is built from 16 residues. Per the germline V gene, CDR1 is SGHVS and CDR2 is FQNEAQ. V shed 5 bases, J shed 3 bases, and the junction held 8 bases outside the gene matches. CDR3 DNA: TGTGCCAGCAGCCTTGGACTAGCGGGATTAGTCTACGAGCAGTACTTC. Translated, it gives CASSLGLAGLVYEQYF.

The chain links TRBV10-3 to TRBJ2-7, with 7 nucleotides matching TRBD1. Germline trimming cut 4 bases from V and 1 base from J; bases unmatched to any gene: 13. The CDR3 sequence is 17 residues long. The germline V gene has CDR1 ENHRY and CDR2 SYGVKD. CDR3 loop: CAISAFPLGTASYEQYF. For the CDR3, the DNA is TGTGCCATCAGTGCCTTCCCACTCGGGACAGCTTCCTACGAGCAGTACTTC.

In DNA form, the CDR3 reads TGTGCCAGCAGCAGTCAGACAGGGGGAATGGGCTACGAGCAGTACTTC. Translating gives CASSSQTGGMGYEQYF. The genes are TRBV28 and TRBJ2-7; 9 nucleotides match TRBD1. The CDR3 length is 16 residues. The germline CDR1 and CDR2 sequences are MDHEN and SYDVKM. V lost 6 bases, J lost 3 bases, and 12 bases stayed unmatched.

The sample holds a few counts of this clone. The chain has TRBV4-2 and TRBJ1-1; the D gene is possibly TRBD1 (5 bases). V was clipped by 0 bases and J by 1 base, with 15 bases between them. Looked up from germline, CDR1 is LGHNA and CDR2 is YNFKEQ. The CDR3 extends over 17 amino acids. The CDR3 here is CASSQDSSRVPNTEAFF. The CDR3 region has the DNA TGTGCCAGCAGCCAAGATTCTTCCAGGGTCCCGAACACTGAAGCTTTCTTT.

The V and J genes are TRBV9 and TRBJ2-5; D is unclear. The CDR3 extends over 13 amino acids. Germline CDR1 and CDR2: SGDLS and YYNGEE. Trimming stripped 4 bases from V and 5 bases from J, with 12 bases between. CDR3 sequence: CASSPWVGETQYF. The CDR3 DNA is TGTGCCAGCAGCCCTTGGGTCGGGGAGACCCAGTACTTC.

V and J are TRBV2 and TRBJ1-5; 8 nucleotides align to TRBD1. CDR3 length: 15 amino acids. The ends lost 3 bases at V and 0 bases at J; junction bases unmatched: 1. Germline V CDR1 and CDR2: SNHLY, FYNNEI. CDR3: CASSEGQASNQPQHF. For the CDR3, the DNA is TGTGCCAGCAGTGAGGGACAGGCTAGCAATCAGCCCCAGCATTTT.

This chain connects TRBV5-1 to TRBJ1-6, with D possibly being TRBD1 (6 bases). The V and J ends lost 4 bases and 8 bases respectively, with 13 bases between them. Germline V gives CDR1 SGHRS, CDR2 YFSETQ. The CDR3 is 14 residues long. The CDR3: CASSLDSWDSPLHF. The CDR3, as DNA: TGCGCCAGCAGCCTGGACAGCTGGGATTCACCCCTCCACTTT.

CDR3 sequence reads: CASSETGASRLGYGYTF. CDR3 coding DNA: TGTGCCAGCAGCGAGACAGGGGCCTCACGGCTAGGGTATGGCTACACCTTC. The chain joins TRBV5-4 to TRBJ1-2; 8 positions match TRBD1. The length of the CDR3 is 17 residues. J gave up 5 bases and V 4 bases, and 16 bases lay outside the gene matches. Germline lookup yields CDR1 SGHNT and CDR2 YYREEE (reference sequence).

V gene TRBV5-6 combines with J gene TRBJ2-1; TRBD2 aligns across 12 bases. The V gene's germline CDR1 is SGHDT and CDR2 YYEEEE. This CDR3 has 16 amino acids. The junction had 2 bases not matched to a gene; V was cut back by 4 bases and J by 0 bases. CDR3 in amino acids: CASSRTSGVSYNEQFF. The DNA for the CDR3 is TGTGCCAGCAGCCGGACTAGCGGGGTCTCCTACAATGAGCAGTTCTTC. The complete variable domain, with remaining parts taken from reference TRBV5-6 and TRBJ2-1, reads DAGVTQSPTHLIKTRGQQVTLRCSPKSGHDTVSWYQQALGQGPQFIFQYYEEEERQRGNFPDRFSGHQFPNYSSELNVNALLLGDSALYLCASSRTSGVSYNEQFFGPGTRLTVL.

The chain links TRBV28 to TRBJ1-6; D is unclear. Trimming removed 6 bases at V and 0 bases at J, with 9 bases between. There are 15 residues in the CDR3. Germline assignment: CDR1 MDHEN and CDR2 SYDVKM. CDR3 amino acids: CASSPDSSYNSPLHF. The CDR3, as DNA: TGTGCCAGCAGCCCAGATAGCTCCTATAATTCACCCCTCCACTTT.

The genes are TRBV15 and TRBJ2-1; D is perhaps TRBD2 (5 bases). The germline gives CDR1 LNHNV, CDR2 YYDKDF (reference sequence). The CDR3 is 13 residues long. With 7 bases removed from V and 7 bases from J, the gap between germline ends came to 14 bases. In DNA form, the CDR3 reads TGTGCCACCATAGAGGGTCCCGGGAATGAGCAGTTCTTC. This sequence encodes CATIEGPGNEQFF. The full variable domain, in which reference TRBV15 and TRBJ2-1 provide the parts outside the CDR3, is DAMVIQNPRYQVTQFGKPVTLSCSQTLNHNVMYWYQQKSSQAPKLLFHYYDKDFNNEADTPDNFQSRRPNTSFCFLDIRSPGLGDTAMYLCATIEGPGNEQFFGPGTRLTVL.

In its sample, this clone was seen a few times. The chain recombines TRBV4-2 with TRBJ1-6, with D possibly matching TRBD1 (5 bases). Germline V CDR1 and CDR2: LGHNA, YNFKEQ. This CDR3 comprises 15 residues. The V end was cut by 0 bases, the J end by 9 bases, with 12 bases between. In DNA, the CDR3 is TGTGCCAGCAGCCAAGAAGAGGGTGGGGGTTCACCCCTCCACTTT. It codes for CASSQEEGGGSPLHF.

The chain links TRBV15 to TRBJ2-5, with a possible D match to TRBD2 (5 bases). The CDR3 spans 14 residues. V shed 1 base and J shed 2 bases, with 8 bases lying between them. CDR1 and CDR2 (germline): LNHNV, YYDKDF (reference sequence). CDR3 sequence: CATSRVTGQETQYF. In DNA form, the CDR3 reads TGTGCCACCAGCAGAGTAACGGGGCAAGAGACCCAGTACTTC.

This clone has only one observation. The V call is TRBV11-2, the J call TRBJ2-7; 10 nucleotides line up with TRBD1. The CDR3 loop spans 15 amino acids. The ends lost 6 bases at V and 4 bases at J; junction bases unmatched: 9. Germline assignment: CDR1 SGHAT and CDR2 FQNNGV. CDR3 in DNA: TGTGCCAGCAGGCAAGACAGGGGGCTCGGTTACGAGCAGTACTTC. Translation gives CASRQDRGLGYEQYF.

In this sample, this clone turned up a few times. This sequence joins TRBV5-1 and TRBJ1-3; D gene ambiguous. V lost 0 bases and J 0 bases, leaving 7 bases between the germline ends. The CDR3 has 15 residues. Germline V gives CDR1 SGHRS, CDR2 YFSETQ. As DNA, the CDR3 is TGCGCCAGCAGCTTGGGGGAGGACTCTGGAAACACCATATATTTT. Translating gives CASSLGEDSGNTIYF.

The chain carries TRBV29-1 and TRBJ2-5; possibly TRBD1 for D (5 bases). Trimming took 5 bases from V and 7 from J, leaving 20 bases between them. This CDR3 region has 14 residues. Germline values: CDR1 SQVTM, CDR2 ANQGSEA. DNA for the CDR3: TGCAGCGTTAGCCAGGGAACCCCAAGAGTGACCCAGTACTTC. As protein: CSVSQGTPRVTQYF.

The gene calls are TRBV11-2 and TRBJ1-1, with D unresolved. V dropped 7 bases and J dropped 0 bases, with 6 bases sitting between them. This CDR3 is built from 12 residues. The germline V gene encodes CDR1 SGHAT and CDR2 FQNNGV. The CDR3 loop is CASTDMNTEAFF. In DNA, the CDR3 is TGTGCCAGCACAGACATGAACACTGAAGCTTTCTTT.

The chain joins TRBV2 to TRBJ1-3; D ambiguous. The germline gives CDR1 SNHLY, CDR2 FYNNEI. V was cut by 4 bases and J by 4 bases, with 5 bases left in between. The CDR3 length is 12 residues. CDR3 residues: CASSGRGNTIYF. The CDR3 DNA reads as TGTGCCAGCAGTGGTAGGGGAAACACCATATATTTT.

This chain uses TRBV5-4 with TRBJ2-3; 11 bases align to TRBD2. CDR1 and CDR2 from the germline V gene are SGHNT and YYREEE (reference sequence). This CDR3 comprises 15 residues. V lost 4 bases and J lost 6; bases outside the gene matches: 7. The CDR3 DNA sequence: TGTGCCAGCAGCCGGCTAGCGGGAGGAGTGGATACGCAGTATTTT. This sequence encodes CASSRLAGGVDTQYF.

V gene TRBV28 combines with J gene TRBJ1-2; no firm D call. Trimming removed 4 bases at V and 8 bases at J, with 14 bases between. The CDR3 length is 13 residues. Germline assignment: CDR1 MDHEN and CDR2 SYDVKM. This chain's CDR3 is CASSWGRVEGYTF. The CDR3 DNA sequence: TGTGCCAGCAGTTGGGGTAGGGTGGAAGGCTACACCTTC.

The chain links TRBV4-3 to TRBJ1-2; TRBD1 might be the D (5 bases). Germline V lookup: CDR1 LGHNA, CDR2 YSLEER. This CDR3 contains 15 residues. Trimming removed 5 bases from V and 6 bases from J, with 19 bases in between. CDR3 amino acids: CASSKLLRGGDGYTF. The CDR3 DNA is TGCGCCAGCAGCAAACTTTTGAGGGGAGGAGATGGCTACACCTTC.

This rearrangement joins TRBV30 to TRBJ1-3, with 8 bases identical to TRBD1. CDR1 is GTSNPN and CDR2 is SVGIG in the germline V gene (reference sequence). The CDR3 consists of 14 residues. The V segment lost 3 bases and the J segment 3 bases; nucleotides outside the gene matches: 4. CDR3 residues: CAWSAGTGGNTIYF. In DNA, the CDR3 is TGTGCCTGGAGCGCAGGGACAGGTGGAAACACCATATATTTT.

As DNA, the CDR3 is TGTGCCAGCAGCAGGAGGGGTGGCGCGGGGACACAAGAGACCCAGTACTTC. Amino acid sequence: CASSRRGGAGTQETQYF. The V gene is TRBV2, the J gene TRBJ2-5; D may be TRBD1 or TRBD2 (6 bases each). The V gene lost 6 bases and the J gene lost 2 bases, with 22 bases spanning the gap. This CDR3 has 17 amino acids. CDR1 and CDR2 from the germline V gene are SNHLY and FYNNEI.

This clone has a single count. In nucleotides, the CDR3 is TGTGCCAGCAGTCTATCCTCTGGGGGTCCGGACTACAATGAGCAGTTCTTC. Translating gives CASSLSSGGPDYNEQFF. The gene calls are TRBV28 and TRBJ2-1; D possibly uses TRBD1 or TRBD2 (5 bases each). Trimming removed 5 bases at V and 3 bases at J, with 20 bases between. This CDR3 has 17 residues. CDR1 and CDR2 (germline): MDHEN, SYDVKM.

V gene TRBV5-4 combines with J gene TRBJ2-3, with D possibly TRBD1 on 6 matching bases. The CDR3 consists of 16 residues. V dropped 4 bases and J dropped 1 base, with 16 bases sitting between them. Germline V gene lookup returns CDR1 SGHNT and CDR2 YYREEE (reference sequence). This chain's CDR3 is CASSPEQGLGTDTQYF. CDR3 nucleotides: TGTGCCAGCAGCCCTGAACAGGGTCTTGGCACAGATACGCAGTATTTT.

As to this clone: Germline is not matched at one junction end, which may reflect a read error. Other nucleotide sequences from this sample produce the same CDR3. Here the CDR3 reads CASSSGLAGGRTGELFF. CDR3 coding DNA: TGCGCCAGCAGCTCGGGACTAGCGGGGGGCCGCACCGGTGAGCTGTTTTTT. The chain recombines TRBV5-1 with TRBJ2-2; 15 bases match TRBD2. Germline V gene sequence: CDR1 SGHRS, CDR2 YFSETQ. The CDR3 covers 17 residues.

About this clone itself: Because the CDR3's place on the DNA is in doubt, the DNA is left out and the CDR3 is given as listed by TCRdb. The chain's CDR3 is CTSSYLCSTSGGHEQFF. The chain employs TRBV1 and TRBJ2-1; the D call of TRBD2 is as the table states it, not checked on the DNA. TRBV1 is annotated as a pseudogene. A total of 17 residues make up the CDR3, ends included.

There are a few counts of this clone. V gene TRBV5-5 combines with J gene TRBJ2-7; no clear D gene. This CDR3 has 14 amino acids. Germline loops: CDR1 SGHKS, CDR2 YYEKEE (reference sequence). Trimming shortened V by 0 bases and J by 2 bases, and 9 bases separated the two germline ends. The CDR3 protein is CASSLGQSTYEQYF. In nucleotides, the CDR3 is TGTGCCAGCAGCTTGGGTCAGTCAACCTACGAGCAGTACTTC. The full variable domain, rest sourced from reference TRBV5-5 and TRBJ2-7, is DAGVTQSPTHLIKTRGQQVTLRCSPISGHKSVSWYQQVLGQGPQFIFQYYEKEERGRGNFPDRFSARQFPNYSSELNVNALLLGDSALYLCASSLGQSTYEQYFGPGTRLTVT.

This chain joins TRBV13 and TRBJ2-7; 11 nucleotides match TRBD2. Per the germline V gene, CDR1 is PRHDT and CDR2 is FYEKMQ (reference sequence). The V segment lost 0 bases and the J segment 2 bases; nucleotides outside the gene matches: 9. The CDR3 has 18 amino acids. CDR3 nucleotides: TGTGCCAGCAGCTTAGGAGGCACGCTAGCGGGAGGCCCCTACGAGCAGTACTTC. It translates to CASSLGGTLAGGPYEQYF.

The V gene is TRBV10-1, the J gene TRBJ2-1, with TRBD2 matching 9 bases. With 3 bases clipped from V and 8 bases from J, the junction kept 11 bases outside the gene matches. The CDR3 consists of 16 residues. Germline V gene lookup returns CDR1 WNHNN and CDR2 SYGVQD (reference sequence). CDR3 sequence (DNA): TGCGCCAGCAGTGATACCCCGGCGGGAGGGCCAGATGAGCAGTTCTTC. It is translated as CASSDTPAGGPDEQFF.